This T cell receptor (beta chain) originates from a study of blood T cells in healthy people across ages. Per-sample yields of isolated PBMCs were at least 6 million. This CDR3 region has 15 residues. CDR1 is SGHTA, CDR2 FQGNSA, per germline. Alongside a J-beta primer mix, a sample-barcoded 5' primer served in a second PCR lasting roughly 6 to 12 cycles. TCRdb re-analysed the 5' RACE reads in MiXCR, keeping a single row per CDR3 protein. The top ten clones hold less than 20% of a sample with approximately 680,000 distinct CDR3 sequences, less than 40% of them seen once. This clonotype was detected a few times. One end of the junction fails to match germline, which may point to a read error.

Sample: blood. The chain recombines TRBV7-2 with TRBJ2-3; D is ambiguous. This receptor was taken from a woman older than 75 in good health. This CDR3 reads CASSLGGDTADTQYF. In nucleotides, the CDR3 is TGTGCTAGCAGCTTAGGTGGAGACACAGCGGATACGCAGTATTTT.